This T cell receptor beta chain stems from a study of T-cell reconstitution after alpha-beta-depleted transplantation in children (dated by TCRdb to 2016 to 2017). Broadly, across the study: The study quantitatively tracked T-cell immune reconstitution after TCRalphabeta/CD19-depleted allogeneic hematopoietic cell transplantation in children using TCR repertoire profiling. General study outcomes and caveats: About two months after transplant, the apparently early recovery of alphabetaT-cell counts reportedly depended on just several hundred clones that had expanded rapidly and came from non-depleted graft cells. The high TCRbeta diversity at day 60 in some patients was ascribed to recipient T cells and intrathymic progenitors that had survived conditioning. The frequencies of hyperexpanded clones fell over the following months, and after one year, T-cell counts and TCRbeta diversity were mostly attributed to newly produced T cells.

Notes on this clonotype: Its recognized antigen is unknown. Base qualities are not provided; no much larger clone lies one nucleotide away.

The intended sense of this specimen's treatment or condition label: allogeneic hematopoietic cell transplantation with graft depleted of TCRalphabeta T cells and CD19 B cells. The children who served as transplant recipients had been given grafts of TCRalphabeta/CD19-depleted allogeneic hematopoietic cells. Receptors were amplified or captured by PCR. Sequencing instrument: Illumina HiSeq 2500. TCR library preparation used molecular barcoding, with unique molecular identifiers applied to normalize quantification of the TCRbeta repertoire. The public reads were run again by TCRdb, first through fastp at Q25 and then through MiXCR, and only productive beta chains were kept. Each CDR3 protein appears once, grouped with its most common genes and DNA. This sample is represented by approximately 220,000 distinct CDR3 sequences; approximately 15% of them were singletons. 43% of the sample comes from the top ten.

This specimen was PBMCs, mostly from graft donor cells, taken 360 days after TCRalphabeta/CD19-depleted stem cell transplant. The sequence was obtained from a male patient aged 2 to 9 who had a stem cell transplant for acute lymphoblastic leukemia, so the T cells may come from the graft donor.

CDR3 reads: CASRPGQGSSEAFF. The DNA sequence is given as TGCGCCAGCAGGCCGGGACAGGGTTCGTCTGAAGCTTTCTTT. Here the chain combines TRBV10-2 and TRBJ1-1; TRBD1 aligns with 9 central bases. Here V drops 6 bases and J drops 6 bases, and the junction holds 8 bases not matched to any gene. Including cysteine and phenylalanine, the CDR3 has 14 amino acids. Only the CDR3 region is kept as DNA, spanning 42 bases read in frame from base 1. CDR1 is given as WSHSY and CDR2 as SAAADI, both from the germline V gene.